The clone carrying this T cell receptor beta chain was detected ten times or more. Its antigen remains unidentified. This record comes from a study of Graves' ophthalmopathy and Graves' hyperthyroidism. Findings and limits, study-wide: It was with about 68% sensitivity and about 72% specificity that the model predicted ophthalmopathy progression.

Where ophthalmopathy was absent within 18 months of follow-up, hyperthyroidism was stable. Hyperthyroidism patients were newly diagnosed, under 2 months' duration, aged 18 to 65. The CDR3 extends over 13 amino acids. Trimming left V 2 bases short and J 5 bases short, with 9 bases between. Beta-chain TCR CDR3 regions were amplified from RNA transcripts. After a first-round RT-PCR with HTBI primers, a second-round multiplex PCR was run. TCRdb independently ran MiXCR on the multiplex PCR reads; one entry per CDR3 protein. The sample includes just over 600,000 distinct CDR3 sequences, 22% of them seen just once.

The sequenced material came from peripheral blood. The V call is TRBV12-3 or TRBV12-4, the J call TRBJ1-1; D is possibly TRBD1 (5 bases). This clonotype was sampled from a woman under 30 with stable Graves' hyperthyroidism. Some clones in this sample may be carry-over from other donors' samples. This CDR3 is CASSLNWGTEAFF. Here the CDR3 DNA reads TGTGCCAGCAGTTTAAATTGGGGGACTGAAGCTTTCTTT.